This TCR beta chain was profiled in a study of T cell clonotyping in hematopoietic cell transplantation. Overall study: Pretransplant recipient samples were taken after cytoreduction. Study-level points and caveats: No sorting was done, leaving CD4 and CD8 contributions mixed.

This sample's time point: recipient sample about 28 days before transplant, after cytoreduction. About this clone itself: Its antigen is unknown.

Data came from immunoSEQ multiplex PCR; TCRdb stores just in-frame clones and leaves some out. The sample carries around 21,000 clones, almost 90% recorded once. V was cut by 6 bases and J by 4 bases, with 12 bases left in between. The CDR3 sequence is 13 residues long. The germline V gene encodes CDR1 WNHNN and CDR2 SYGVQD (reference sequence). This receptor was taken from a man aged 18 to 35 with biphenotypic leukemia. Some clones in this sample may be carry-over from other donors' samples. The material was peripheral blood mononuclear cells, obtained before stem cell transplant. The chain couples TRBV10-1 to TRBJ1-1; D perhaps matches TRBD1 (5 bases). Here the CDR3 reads CASRLGGITEAFF. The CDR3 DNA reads TGCGCCAGCAGGCTGGGGGGGATCACTGAAGCTTTCTTT.